This T cell receptor beta chain was captured in a study of blood T cell repertoires in COVID-19. Overall study context: Sites in the United States, Italy and Spain provided acute and convalescent COVID-19 samples. T cells, B-cell-depleted T cells, or PBMCs provided the cDNA or gDNA that served as material.

This clone was picked up one time. In the authors' methods: Reference gene primers were amplified, and this amplification served to estimate nucleated cell counts. Repertoires were generated with immunoSEQ multiplex PCR, while TCRdb's copy carries only in-frame clones and drops some. V, J and clone size derive from that table, while D and trimming were established from the DNA sequence. Among 250,000 or so clones listed, approximately 86% were seen once. With V trimmed by 6 bases and J by 0 bases, 6 bases remained unmatched. Per germline, CDR1 LNHDA and CDR2 SQIVND (reference sequence). There are 16 residues in the CDR3.

The clonotype comes from a woman in her 70s with active or convalescent COVID-19. Sequencing was carried out using peripheral blood. The chain couples TRBV19 to TRBJ2-5; TRBD1 matches 11 bases. DNA of the CDR3: TGTGCCAGTAGCTCCGGGACAGGGGGGTACCAAGAGACCCAGTACTTC. Its protein is CASSSGTGGYQETQYF.